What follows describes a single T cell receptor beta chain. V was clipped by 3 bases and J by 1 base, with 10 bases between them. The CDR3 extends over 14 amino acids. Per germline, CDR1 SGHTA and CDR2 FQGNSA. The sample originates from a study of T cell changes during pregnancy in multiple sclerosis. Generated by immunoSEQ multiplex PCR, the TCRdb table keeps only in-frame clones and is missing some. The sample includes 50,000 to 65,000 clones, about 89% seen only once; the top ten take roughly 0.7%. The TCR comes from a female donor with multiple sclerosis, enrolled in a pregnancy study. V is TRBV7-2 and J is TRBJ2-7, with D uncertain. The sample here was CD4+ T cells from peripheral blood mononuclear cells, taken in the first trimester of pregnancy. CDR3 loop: CASSFQTASYEQYF. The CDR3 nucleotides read TGTGCCAGCAGCTTCCAAACAGCTTCCTACGAGCAGTACTTC.